This record looks at one T cell receptor beta chain sequence and its context. This record belongs to a study of blood T cell repertoires in COVID-19. Profiling relied on immunoSEQ multiplex PCR, and the TCRdb table lists in-frame clones only, not all of them. Of some 430,000 clones listed, less than 95% were seen once; the top ten hold 0.55% to 0.75%. Recovery among Cohort 3 donors was established by two negative PCRs, clearance, or symptom resolution. The sequenced sample consisted of PBMCs or T cells enriched from blood (not recorded which). This receptor was taken from a man younger than 30 who had recovered from COVID-19.

The CDR3 DNA is TGTGCCAGCAGCACCCGGGACAGTGCCAATCAGCCCCAGCATTTT. Translation: CASSTRDSANQPQHF. The V gene is TRBV9, the J gene TRBJ1-5; 7 nucleotides align to TRBD1. The length of the CDR3 is 15 residues. The V gene's germline CDR1 is SGDLS and CDR2 YYNGEE. Unmatched junction bases numbered 7, after V lost 4 bases and J lost 3 bases.